The sequence of this TCR beta chain was determined in a study of T cells in Graves' hyperthyroidism and ophthalmopathy. TCR beta CDR3 region amplification was performed from RNA transcripts. The HTBI primer set drove a first-round RT-PCR of the TCR CDR3. MiXCR, run by TCRdb on the multiplex PCR reads, gives a single entry per CDR3 protein. Counted here are 250,000 to 400,000 distinct CDR3 sequences, roughly 15% occurring once; the ten biggest clones make up 34%. Thyroid ultrasound, orbital computed tomography, clinical symptoms, and serum thyroxine and TRAb underpinned diagnoses. Germline V gene sequence: CDR1 MGHDK, CDR2 SYGVNS. The CDR3 is 15 amino acids. V lost 4 bases and J 4 bases, leaving 13 bases between the germline ends. This clonotype occurred a few times. Its antigen is currently unknown. General study findings and limits: Patients with ophthalmopathy were separated from those with stable hyperthyroidism by a 13 V-J model.

The receptor was derived from a woman aged 35 to 49 with Graves' ophthalmopathy. Sequencing was carried out using blood. This sequence joins TRBV25-1 and TRBJ2-2; D is perhaps TRBD2 (5 bases). The CDR3 loop is CASSAQEVATGELFF. CDR3 in DNA: TGTGCCAGCAGTGCCCAGGAGGTGGCCACCGGGGAGCTGTTTTTT.